Below, 29 T cell receptor beta chains from the same sample are listed, as sequenced in a study of cytomegalovirus exposure and HLA in healthy donors (dated by TCRdb to the late 2010s). Receptors were amplified or captured by the immunoSEQ multiplex PCR assay. For the multiplex PCR, a mixture combining 60 forward primers for TCR Vbeta segments and 13 reverse primers for TCR Jbeta segments was used. TCRdb took over this immuneACCESS table, retaining in-frame rearrangements with V and J assigned. Such tables are incomplete; in checked studies, under half of the missing clones stem from an unresolved V gene, and the remainder is unexplained. The sample yields 100,000 to 150,000 clones; roughly a sixth were counted once. The ten largest make up approximately 2.9% of the sample. Sequencing used PBMCs. The receptors shown here come from a female donor in good health and CMV-seropositive.

For the CDR3, the DNA is TGTGCCAGCAGTTTAGTGAGCTATGGCTACACCTTC. It translates to CASSLVSYGYTF. The chain couples TRBV28 to TRBJ1-2; D unclear. This CDR3 region has 12 residues. V lost 2 bases and J lost 4, with 5 bases in between. Germline V CDR1 and CDR2: MDHEN, SYDVKM.

There are a few counts of this clone. This chain connects TRBV28 to TRBJ2-5; D is possibly TRBD1 (5 bases). Germline values: CDR1 MDHEN, CDR2 SYDVKM. The CDR3 is made up of 14 amino acids. Trimming stripped 6 bases from V and 2 bases from J, with 13 bases between. The chain's CDR3 is CASSTSGHQETQYF. CDR3 bases: TGTGCCAGCAGCACCTCAGGGCATCAAGAGACCCAGTACTTC.

The CDR3 here is CASSAQGPDTQYF. The CDR3 nucleotides are TGTGCCAGCAGTGCCCAGGGTCCAGATACGCAGTATTTT. The chain couples TRBV6-1 to TRBJ2-3, with a tentative D call TRBD1 (5 bases). V lost 4 bases, J lost 4 bases, and 9 bases lay in between. CDR3 length: 13 residues. Germline V gene data show CDR1 as MNHNS and CDR2 as SASEGT.

This clone was counted only a few times. The genes are TRBV13 and TRBJ1-4, with D unresolved. The CDR3 is 13 amino acids. Germline CDR1 is PRHDT and CDR2 is FYEKMQ (reference sequence). Between the trimmed V and J ends, which lost 5 bases and 4 bases, there was a span of 8 bases. The CDR3 loop reads CASSVLSNEKLFF. The CDR3 DNA reads TGTGCCAGCAGCGTCCTGAGTAATGAAAAACTGTTTTTT. Together with reference TRBV13 and TRBJ1-4, the CDR3 gives the full variable domain: AAGVIQSPRHLIKEKRETATLKCYPIPRHDTVYWYQQGPGQDPQFLISFYEKMQSDKGSIPDRFSAQQFSDYHSELNMSSLELGDSALYFCASSVLSNEKLFFGSGTQLSVL.

Regarding this clone: The same CDR3 arises from other DNA sequences in this sample as well. This rearrangement joins TRBV5-1 to TRBJ2-3, with 10 positions matching TRBD2. Unmatched junction bases numbered 7, after V lost 0 bases and J lost 3 bases. The germline CDR1 and CDR2 sequences are SGHRS and YFSETQ. This CDR3 comprises 17 residues. The CDR3 bases are TGCGCCAGCAGCTTGGGACTAGCGGGCCGGCTTACAGATACGCAGTATTTT. This encodes CASSLGLAGRLTDTQYF.

The chain employs TRBV5-1 and TRBJ2-1; 9 nucleotides match TRBD2. This CDR3 is built from 17 residues. With 0 bases clipped from V and 8 bases from J, the junction kept 12 bases outside the gene matches. The germline gives CDR1 SGHRS, CDR2 YFSETQ. The CDR3 sequence is CASSLVSGTSIRDEQFF. CDR3 nucleotide sequence: TGCGCCAGCAGCTTGGTTTCTGGGACTAGCATTCGCGATGAGCAGTTCTTC. Variable domain in full (rest from reference TRBV5-1 and TRBJ2-1): KAGVTQTPRYLIKTRGQQVTLSCSPISGHRSVSWYQQTPGQGLQFLFEYFSETQRNKGNFPGRFSGRQFSNSRSEMNVSTLELGDSALYLCASSLVSGTSIRDEQFFGPGTRLTVL.

This clone was counted between two and nine times. The rearrangement joins TRBV5-1 to TRBJ2-2; a possible D gene is TRBD2 (5 bases). CDR1 is SGHRS, CDR2 YFSETQ, per germline. Trimming stripped 0 bases from V and 7 bases from J, with 13 bases between. The CDR3 runs 15 residues. This chain's CDR3 is CASSLDIAGNGELFF. The CDR3 bases are TGCGCCAGCAGCTTGGATATTGCGGGTAACGGGGAGCTGTTTTTT.

This clone has just a few counts. The V call is TRBV28, the J call TRBJ1-6; D unclear. Trimming pared 5 bases from V and 6 bases from J, leaving 11 bases between. This CDR3 spans 14 amino acids. From germline, CDR1 is MDHEN and CDR2 SYDVKM. The DNA of the CDR3 is TGTGCCAGCAGTAAGGAGGTCCCTAATTCACCCCTCCACTTT. It yields the protein CASSKEVPNSPLHF.

The chain couples TRBV28 to TRBJ1-4, with D perhaps matching TRBD1 (5 bases). The CDR3 sequence is 16 residues long. The V and J ends lost 6 bases and 2 bases respectively, with 16 bases between them. The germline CDR1 and CDR2 sequences are MDHEN and SYDVKM. Here the CDR3 reads CASRTAGTDTNEKLFF. DNA for the CDR3: TGTGCCAGCAGGACCGCTGGGACTGACACTAATGAAAAACTGTTTTTT.

V and J are TRBV2 and TRBJ1-5, with TRBD1 matching 7 bases. Germline values: CDR1 SNHLY, CDR2 FYNNEI. J lost 11 bases, V lost 6 bases, and 16 bases had no gene match. The CDR3 runs to 15 residues. CDR3 nucleotides: TGTGCCAGCAGCGCTACACAGGGGTCCCTTTCGTCCCAGCATTTT. Translating it yields CASSATQGSLSSQHF.

In this sample, this clone turned up a few times. The J gene is TRBJ2-1, the V gene TRBV29-1, with 14 bases aligning to TRBD2. Germline-derived CDR1 and CDR2 are SQVTM and ANQGSEA. The J segment lost 8 bases and the V segment lost 7 bases, leaving 7 bases of the junction unmatched. The CDR3 consists of 14 residues. The CDR3 DNA is TGCAGCGCCACCGGGACTAGCGGGGGTGATGAGCAGTTCTTC. This codes for CSATGTSGGDEQFF.

This clone was seen a few times. The V and J genes are TRBV5-4 and TRBJ1-4; the match to TRBD1 covers 10 bases. Germline V lookup: CDR1 SGHNT, CDR2 YYREEE (reference sequence). J was trimmed by 5 bases and V by 5 bases; bases with no gene match: 6. There are 15 residues in the CDR3. The CDR3 coding sequence is TGTGCCAGCAGGAAAGACAGGGGGCCGAATGAAAAACTGTTTTTT. This sequence encodes CASRKDRGPNEKLFF. Based on the CDR3 plus reference TRBV5-4 and TRBJ1-4, the full variable domain is ETGVTQSPTHLIKTRGQQVTLRCSSQSGHNTVSWYQQALGQGPQFIFQYYREEENGRGNFPPRFSGLQFPNYSSELNVNALELDDSALYLCASRKDRGPNEKLFFGSGTQLSVL.

This rearrangement joins TRBV7-8 to TRBJ2-5, with TRBD2 identical over 7 bases. The DNA matches TRBJ2-7 better at its end, which makes the J call doubtful. The CDR3 extends over 16 amino acids. Germline CDR1 is SGHVS and CDR2 is FQNEAQ. CDR3 sequence (DNA): TGTGCCAGCAGCTTAGGTGGGGCGGGAGTTGCCTACGAGCAGTACTTC. This gives the protein CASSLGGAGVAYEQYF.

This clone was counted a single time. CDR3 nucleotides: TGCGCCAGCAGCCAAGTATGGGACAGGGCCCAAGAGACCCAGTACTTC. Its translation: CASSQVWDRAQETQYF. This chain connects TRBV4-3 to TRBJ2-5; 9 bases agree with TRBD1. J lost 1 base, V lost 1 base, and 4 bases had no gene match. The CDR3 consists of 16 residues. CDR1 and CDR2 from the germline V gene are LGHNA and YSLEER.

This clone was counted between two and nine times. V is TRBV29-1 and J is TRBJ2-7, with 11 bases that match TRBD2. V dropped 2 bases and J dropped 3; count of bases not matched to a gene: 0. Germline-derived CDR1 and CDR2 are SQVTM and ANQGSEA. The CDR3 contains 13 residues. The DNA for the CDR3 is TGCAGCGTTGAAACTAGCGGGAGCTACGAGCAGTACTTC. Protein: CSVETSGSYEQYF.

The chain combines TRBV7-6 with TRBJ2-1, with TRBD2 matching 13 bases. J gave up 5 bases and V 5 bases, and 6 bases lay outside the gene matches. This CDR3 spans 16 amino acids. The germline V gene has CDR1 SGHVS and CDR2 FNYEAQ. The CDR3 loop reads CASSRTSGRPNNEQFF. The CDR3 nucleotides read TGTGCCAGCAGCCGGACTAGCGGGAGACCTAACAATGAGCAGTTCTTC.

This clone was recorded a few times. The chain carries TRBV4-1 and TRBJ2-3; 7 bases line up with TRBD2. The CDR3 length is 16 residues. Germline CDR1 MGHRA, CDR2 YSYEKL. With 1 base clipped from V and 0 bases from J, the junction kept 4 bases outside the gene matches. The CDR3 nucleotides are TGCGCCAGCAGCCAAGGTACTAGCGCAAGCACAGATACGCAGTATTTT. Encoded protein: CASSQGTSASTDTQYF.

The J gene is TRBJ2-6, the V gene TRBV7-2; TRBD1 matches at 8 bases. This CDR3 comprises 16 residues. Trimming cost V 3 bases and J 3 bases; bases outside gene matches: 4. Germline V lookup: CDR1 SGHTA, CDR2 FQGNSA. CDR3 in DNA: TGTGCCAGCAGCTTCGACAGGGGATTTGGGGCCAACGTCCTGACTTTC. It yields the protein CASSFDRGFGANVLTF.

Only a few counts were recorded for this clone. The chain recombines TRBV7-2 with TRBJ2-7; 7 nucleotides match TRBD1. CDR1 is SGHTA and CDR2 is FQGNSA in the germline V gene. V shed 4 bases and J 3 bases; nucleotides not matched to a gene: 6. The length of the CDR3 is 14 residues. The chain's CDR3 is CASSSWGTVYEQYF. The CDR3 bases are TGTGCCAGCAGCTCTTGGGGGACAGTCTACGAGCAGTACTTC.

This clone showed up just a few times. The rearrangement joins TRBV30 to TRBJ2-5, with 7 bases lining up with TRBD2. The DNA end favors TRBJ2-7, so the J call may be wrong. The CDR3 spans 13 residues. Germline assignment: CDR1 GTSNPN and CDR2 SVGIG (reference sequence). The CDR3 region is CAWSVLALDEQYF. The DNA of the CDR3 is TGTGCCTGGAGTGTACTAGCGTTAGACGAGCAGTACTTC.

This clone was seen more than once but under ten times. The chain's CDR3 is CSVGLAGGSNTGELFF. In DNA, the CDR3 is TGCAGCGTTGGTTTGGCGGGGGGATCGAACACCGGGGAGCTGTTTTTT. The chain employs TRBV29-1 and TRBJ2-2, with 8 positions matching TRBD2. CDR3 size: 16 residues. Germline assignment: CDR1 SQVTM and CDR2 ANQGSEA. With V trimmed by 4 bases and J by 0 bases, 7 bases remained unmatched.

J is TRBJ2-7 and V is TRBV18, with 7 positions matching TRBD1. J was trimmed by 9 bases and V by 1 base; bases with no gene match: 12. This CDR3 region has 15 residues. Germline V gene lookup returns CDR1 KGHSH and CDR2 LQKENI. Here the CDR3 DNA reads TGTGCCAGCTCACCACGCACAGGGGTGACCCCGGGGCAGTACTTC. It specifies CASSPRTGVTPGQYF.

In its sample, this clone was seen a few times. The chain carries TRBV11-2 and TRBJ1-6; no clear D gene. The CDR3 extends over 16 amino acids. V was pared by 1 base and J by 7 bases, with 14 bases between. Germline V CDR1 and CDR2: SGHAT, FQNNGV. Written as DNA, the CDR3 is TGTGCCAGCAGCTTAGGCGGCCCGCCAAACAATTCACCCCTCCACTTT. Protein product: CASSLGGPPNNSPLHF.

This clone was picked up a small number of times. This chain links TRBV9 with TRBJ1-1, with a possible D match to TRBD1 (5 bases). V lost 2 bases and J lost 5, with 13 bases in between. This CDR3 comprises 14 residues. Per germline, CDR1 SGDLS and CDR2 YYNGEE. The chain's CDR3 is CASSVGEGRTEAFF. The CDR3 DNA reads as TGTGCCAGCAGCGTGGGGGAGGGGAGGACTGAAGCTTTCTTT.

In this sample, this clone is medium-sized. The chain couples TRBV6-5 to TRBJ1-4; D is possibly TRBD1 (6 bases). V lost 7 bases, J lost 12 bases, and 21 bases lay in between. There are 14 residues in the CDR3. Germline V gene data show CDR1 as MNHEY and CDR2 as SVGAGI. In DNA, the CDR3 is TGTGCCAGCAAGTCCCCCTTAACAGGGATTGAACTGTTTTTT. Protein product: CASKSPLTGIELFF.

This clone was counted between two and nine times. The chain joins TRBV6-4 to TRBJ2-2, with D possibly matching TRBD2 (6 bases). CDR1 is MRHNA, CDR2 SNTAGT, per germline. The CDR3 spans 16 residues. Trimming shortened V by 0 bases and J by 6 bases, and 14 bases separated the two germline ends. CDR3 DNA: TGTGCCAGCAGTGACTCGGGTCAGGGAGGCGCCGGGGAGCTGTTTTTT. This translates into CASSDSGQGGAGELFF.

This clone was counted a few times. The rearrangement joins TRBV2 to TRBJ2-3; 7 bases are a match to TRBD2. V shed 7 bases, J shed 0 bases, and the junction held 16 bases outside the gene matches. Germline assignment: CDR1 SNHLY and CDR2 FYNNEI. The length of the CDR3 is 18 residues. CDR3 sequence: CASKDVPLRAGSTDTQYF. The CDR3 DNA reads as TGTGCCAGCAAGGACGTCCCTCTTAGAGCGGGGAGCACAGATACGCAGTATTTT. The variable domain in full, with the rest retrieved from reference TRBV2 and TRBJ2-3, is EPEVTQTPSHQVTQMGQEVILRCVPISNHLYFYWYRQILGQKVEFLVSFYNNEISEKSEIFDDQFSVERPDGSNFTLKIRSTKLEDSAMYFCASKDVPLRAGSTDTQYFGPGTRLTVL.

The J gene is TRBJ2-1, the V gene TRBV4-3; the match to TRBD2 covers 9 bases. J lost 6 bases, V lost 1 base, and 7 bases had no gene match. This CDR3 has 16 residues. CDR1 LGHNA and CDR2 YSLEER come from the germline V gene. The CDR3 DNA reads TGCGCCAGCAGCCAAGTGGCGGGGGGGCCTAGCAATGAGCAGTTCTTC. It codes for CASSQVAGGPSNEQFF.

This clone was observed a handful of times. CDR3 in DNA: TGTGCCAGCTCTCTAGGGGATCCCACCGGGGAGCTGTTTTTT. Amino acids: CASSLGDPTGELFF. V gene TRBV18 combines with J gene TRBJ2-2; D may be TRBD1 (5 bases). Germline CDR1 KGHSH, CDR2 LQKENI. The CDR3 totals 14 residues. Trimming shortened V by 6 bases and J by 4 bases, and 12 bases separated the two germline ends.